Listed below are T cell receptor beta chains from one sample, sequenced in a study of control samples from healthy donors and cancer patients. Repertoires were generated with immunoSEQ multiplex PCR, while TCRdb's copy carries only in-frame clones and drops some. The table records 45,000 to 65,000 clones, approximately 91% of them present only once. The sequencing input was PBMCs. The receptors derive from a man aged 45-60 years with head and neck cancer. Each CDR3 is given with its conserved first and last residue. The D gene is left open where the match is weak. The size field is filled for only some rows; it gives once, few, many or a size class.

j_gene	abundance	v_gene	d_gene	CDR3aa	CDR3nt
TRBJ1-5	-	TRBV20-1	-	CSASVGQNQPQHF	TGCAGTGCTAGTGTGGGTCAAAATCAGCCCCAGCATTTT
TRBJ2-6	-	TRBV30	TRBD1	CAWSVLWDRGSGANVLTF	TGTGCCTGGAGTGTACTTTGGGACAGGGGGTCTGGGGCCAACGTCCTGACTTTC
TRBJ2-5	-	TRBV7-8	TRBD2	CASSLGGYETQYF	TGTGCCAGCAGCTTGGGAGGGTACGAGACCCAGTACTTC
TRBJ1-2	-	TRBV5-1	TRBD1	CASSSGQGDLNYGYTF	TGCGCCAGCAGCTCGGGACAGGGGGATCTTAACTATGGCTACACCTTC
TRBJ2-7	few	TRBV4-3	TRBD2	CASSQGTSGTYEQYF	TGCGCCAGCAGCCAAGGGACTAGCGGGACCTACGAGCAGTACTTC
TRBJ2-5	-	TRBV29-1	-	CSARQQGQETQYF	TGCAGCGCCCGGCAACAGGGCCAAGAGACCCAGTACTTC
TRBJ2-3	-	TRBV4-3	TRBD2	CASSQVLAGGPTDTQYF	TGCGCCAGCAGCCAAGTATTAGCGGGGGGACCCACAGATACGCAGTATTTT
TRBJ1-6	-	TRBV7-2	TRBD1	CASSDRDRVGSPLHF	TGTGCCAGCAGCGACCGGGACAGGGTGGGTTCACCCCTCCACTTT
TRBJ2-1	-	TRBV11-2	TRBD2	CASRPIGGAGEQFF	TGTGCCAGCCGCCCTATCGGGGGGGCCGGTGAGCAGTTCTTC
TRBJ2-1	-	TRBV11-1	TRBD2	CASSLASGVSYNEQFF	TGTGCCAGCAGCTTAGCTAGCGGGGTATCCTACAATGAGCAGTTCTTC
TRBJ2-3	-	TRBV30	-	CAWAEDTDTQYF	TGTGCCTGGGCGGAGGACACAGATACGCAGTATTTT
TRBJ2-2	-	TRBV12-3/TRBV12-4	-	CASKDAEFGELFF	TGTGCCAGCAAAGACGCCGAATTCGGGGAGCTGTTTTTT
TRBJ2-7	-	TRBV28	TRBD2	CASSLPSGSPYEQYF	TGTGCCAGCAGTCTTCCGAGCGGGAGTCCCTACGAGCAGTACTTC
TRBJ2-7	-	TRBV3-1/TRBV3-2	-	CASSQVPGVVGEQYF	TGTGCCAGCAGCCAAGTTCCGGGAGTTGTAGGCGAGCAGTACTTC
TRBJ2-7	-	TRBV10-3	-	CAISEQYEQYF	TGTGCCATCAGTGAACAATACGAGCAGTACTTC
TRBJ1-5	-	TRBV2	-	CASSKEKGGNQPQHF	TGTGCCAGCAGCAAGGAAAAGGGGGGCAATCAGCCCCAGCATTTT
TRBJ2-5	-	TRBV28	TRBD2	CASSYGTSGAGLTLVETQYF	TGTGCCAGCAGTTACGGGACTAGCGGAGCCGGGTTAACTCTAGTGGAGACCCAGTACTTC
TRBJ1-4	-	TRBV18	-	CASSPRGGGYEKLFF	TGTGCCAGCTCACCACGAGGCGGCGGGTACGAAAAACTGTTTTTT
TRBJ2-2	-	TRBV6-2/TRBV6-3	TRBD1	CASSPYHRTGRSAGELFF	TGTGCCAGCAGCCCATACCACCGGACAGGGCGGTCCGCCGGGGAGCTGTTTTTT
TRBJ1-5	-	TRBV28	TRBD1	CASSRPGQGNQPQHF	TGTGCCAGCAGTCGACCGGGACAGGGGAATCAGCCCCAGCATTTT
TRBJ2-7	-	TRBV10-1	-	CASSEQGLSYEQYF	TGCGCCAGCAGTGAGCAGGGGCTTTCCTACGAGCAGTACTTC
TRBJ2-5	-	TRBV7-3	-	CASSFSGGRGETQYF	TGTGCCAGCAGCTTCAGCGGAGGCAGGGGAGAGACCCAGTACTTC
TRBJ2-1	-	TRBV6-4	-	CASSLFADSYNEQFF	TGTGCCAGCAGTCTGTTTGCGGATTCCTACAATGAGCAGTTCTTC
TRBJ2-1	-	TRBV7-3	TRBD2	CASSPTRTSGRYNEQFF	TGTGCCAGCAGCCCCACTAGGACTAGCGGGAGATACAATGAGCAGTTCTTC
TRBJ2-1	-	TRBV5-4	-	CASSLAANYNEQFF	TGTGCCAGCAGCTTGGCGGCAAACTACAATGAGCAGTTCTTC
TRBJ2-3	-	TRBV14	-	CASSQGGLRDRIPTDTQYF	TGTGCCAGCAGCCAGGGGGGGCTCCGGGACAGAATTCCAACAGATACGCAGTATTTT
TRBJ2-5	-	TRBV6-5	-	CASSRGGFTSETQYF	TGTGCCAGCAGTAGGGGGGGGTTTACTTCGGAGACCCAGTACTTC
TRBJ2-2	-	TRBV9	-	CASSVGGARTGELFF	TGTGCCAGCAGCGTAGGTGGGGCGCGAACCGGGGAGCTGTTTTTT
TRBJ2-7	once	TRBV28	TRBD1	CASSLTTGTYEQYF	TGTGCCAGCAGTCTAACGACAGGGACCTACGAGCAGTACTTC
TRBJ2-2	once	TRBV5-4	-	CASSALLGTTGELFF	TGTGCCAGCAGCGCCCTCCTGGGGACCACCGGGGAGCTGTTTTTT
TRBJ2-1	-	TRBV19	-	CASSWGYGNEQFF	TGTGCCAGTAGTTGGGGCTATGGAAATGAGCAGTTCTTC
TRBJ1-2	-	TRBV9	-	CASSGGAVYGYTF	TGTGCCAGCAGCGGGGGTGCGGTCTATGGCTACACCTTC
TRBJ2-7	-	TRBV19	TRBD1	CASSIPPTGAYEQYF	TGTGCCAGTAGTATTCCCCCGACAGGGGCCTACGAGCAGTACTTC
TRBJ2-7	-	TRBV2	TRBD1	CASSRQGFGEQYF	TGTGCCAGCAGTAGACAGGGATTCGGCGAGCAGTACTTC
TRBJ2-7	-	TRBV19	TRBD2	CASSIFLAGLEEYEQYF	TGTGCCAGTAGTATTTTTCTAGCGGGCCTAGAGGAGTACGAGCAGTACTTC
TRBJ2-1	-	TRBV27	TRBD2	CASSLREDNEQFF	TGTGCCAGCAGTTTACGGGAGGACAATGAGCAGTTCTTC
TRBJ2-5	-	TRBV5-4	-	CASSLGAVETQYF	TGTGCCAGCAGCTTAGGGGCTGTGGAGACCCAGTACTTC
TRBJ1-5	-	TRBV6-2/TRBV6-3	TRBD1	CASSRTGSGQPQHF	TGTGCCAGCAGCCGGACAGGGTCGGGTCAGCCCCAGCATTTT
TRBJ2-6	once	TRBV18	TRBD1	CASPSGTGGSGANVLTF	TGTGCCAGCCCGTCCGGGACAGGGGGCAGTGGGGCCAACGTCCTGACTTTC
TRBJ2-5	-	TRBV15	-	CATSREGGGRETQYF	TGTGCCACCAGCAGAGAAGGGGGGGGGCGTGAGACCCAGTACTTC
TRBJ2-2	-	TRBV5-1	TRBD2	CASSTLAGEKPNTGELFF	TGCGCCAGCAGCACATTAGCGGGGGAGAAACCGAACACCGGGGAGCTGTTTTTT
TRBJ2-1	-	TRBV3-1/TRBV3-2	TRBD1	CASSQVGTGYNEQFF	TGTGCCAGCAGCCAAGTTGGGACAGGATACAATGAGCAGTTCTTC
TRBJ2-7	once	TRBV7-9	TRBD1	CASRLQGATYEQYF	TGTGCCAGCAGACTACAGGGGGCCACCTACGAGCAGTACTTC
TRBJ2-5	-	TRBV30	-	CAWSRDYQETQYF	TGTGCCTGGAGCCGGGACTACCAAGAGACCCAGTACTTC
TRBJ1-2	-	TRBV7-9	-	CASSLAGGGGYTF	TGTGCCAGCAGCTTAGCTGGGGGAGGCGGCTACACCTTC
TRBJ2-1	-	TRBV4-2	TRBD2	CASSPPGTSMQFF	TGTGCCAGCAGCCCTCCCGGGACTAGTATGCAGTTCTTC
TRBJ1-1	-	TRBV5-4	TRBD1	CASSPNSGTGVKEAFF	TGTGCCAGCAGCCCGAATTCCGGGACAGGGGTAAAGGAAGCTTTCTTT